This T cell receptor (beta chain) was retrieved from a study of early T cells in non-severe SARS-CoV-2 infection. Germline V gene data show CDR1 as SGDLS and CDR2 as YYNGEE. Trimming removed 0 bases at V and 5 bases at J, with 12 bases between. The CDR3 has 14 residues. TCRdb re-called the 5' RACE reads through MiXCR, storing one row per CDR3 protein. Of around 50,000 distinct CDR3 sequences listed, roughly an eighth are singletons. This clonotype was picked up many times. The chain employs TRBV9 and TRBJ2-7; the D is unclear. Sequencing was carried out using whole blood. The clonotype was recovered from an adult who was a healthcare worker with PCR-confirmed SARS-CoV-2 infection or an uninfected control (not recorded which). CDR3 in amino acids: CASSVGPKGDEQYF. CDR3 DNA sequence: TGTGCCAGCAGCGTAGGACCAAAGGGTGACGAGCAGTACTTC.